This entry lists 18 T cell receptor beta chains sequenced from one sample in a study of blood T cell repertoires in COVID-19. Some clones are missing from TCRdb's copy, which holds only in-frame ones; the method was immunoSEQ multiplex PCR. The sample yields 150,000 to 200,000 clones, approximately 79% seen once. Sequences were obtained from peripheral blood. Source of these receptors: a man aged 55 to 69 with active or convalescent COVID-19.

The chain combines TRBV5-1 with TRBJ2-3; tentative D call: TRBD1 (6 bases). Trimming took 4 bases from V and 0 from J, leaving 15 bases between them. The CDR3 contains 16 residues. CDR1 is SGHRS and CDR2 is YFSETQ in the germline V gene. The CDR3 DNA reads TGCGCCAGCAGCCCCCAGGTGGGGGCTAGCACAGATACGCAGTATTTT. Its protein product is CASSPQVGASTDTQYF.

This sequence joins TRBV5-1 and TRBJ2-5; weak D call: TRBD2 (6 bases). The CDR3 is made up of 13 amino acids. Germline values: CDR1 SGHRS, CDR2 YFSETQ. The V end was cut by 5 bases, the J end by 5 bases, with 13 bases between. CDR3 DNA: TGCGCCAGCAGGGTTAGCGGAGGGGAGACCCAGTACTTC. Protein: CASRVSGGETQYF.

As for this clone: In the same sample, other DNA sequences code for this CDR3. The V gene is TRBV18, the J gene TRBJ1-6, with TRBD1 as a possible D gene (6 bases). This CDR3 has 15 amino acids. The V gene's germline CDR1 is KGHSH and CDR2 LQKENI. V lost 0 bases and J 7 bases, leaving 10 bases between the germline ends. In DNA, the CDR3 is TGTGCCAGCTCACCACCGGGGGGGCGGAATTCACCCCTCCACTTT. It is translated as CASSPPGGRNSPLHF.

The CDR3 sequence: CASSSEGRAYGYTF. In nucleotides, the CDR3 is TGCGCCAGCAGCTCGGAGGGCAGGGCCTATGGCTACACCTTC. This chain links TRBV5-1 with TRBJ1-2, with D perhaps matching TRBD1 (5 bases). This CDR3 comprises 14 residues. V lost 3 bases and J lost 4, with 13 bases in between. Per the germline V gene, CDR1 is SGHRS and CDR2 is YFSETQ.

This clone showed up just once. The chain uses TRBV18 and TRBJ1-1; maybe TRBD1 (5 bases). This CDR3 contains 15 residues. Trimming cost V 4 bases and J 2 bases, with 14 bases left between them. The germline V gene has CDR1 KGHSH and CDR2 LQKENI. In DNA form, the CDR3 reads TGTGCCAGCTCACTAAAGGGGCAGGCCAACACTGAAGCTTTCTTT. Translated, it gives CASSLKGQANTEAFF.

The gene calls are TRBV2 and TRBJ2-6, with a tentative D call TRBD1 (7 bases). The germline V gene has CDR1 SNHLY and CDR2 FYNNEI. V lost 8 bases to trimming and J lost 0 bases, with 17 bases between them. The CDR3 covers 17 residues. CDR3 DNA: TGTGCCAGCCTCCGGGAGACAGGGCTCTCTGGGGCCAACGTCCTGACTTTC. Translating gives CASLRETGLSGANVLTF.

CDR3 nucleotide sequence: TGTGCCAGCAGGAAGGACATTTTCTATGGCTACACCTTC. Its protein is CASRKDIFYGYTF. The genes are TRBV6-1 and TRBJ1-2; TRBD1 is a possible D gene (5 bases). The CDR3 has 13 residues. V was shortened by 6 bases and J by 4 bases, with 12 bases between the two germline ends. Germline assignment: CDR1 MNHNS and CDR2 SASEGT.

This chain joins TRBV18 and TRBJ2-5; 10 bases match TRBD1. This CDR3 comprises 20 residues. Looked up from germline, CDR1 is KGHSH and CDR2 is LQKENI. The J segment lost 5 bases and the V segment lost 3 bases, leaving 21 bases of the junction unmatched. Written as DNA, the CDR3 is TGTGCCAGCTCACCCAGACCCAACATTTATCCGGGACAGGGGCTGGAGACCCAGTACTTC. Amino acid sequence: CASSPRPNIYPGQGLETQYF. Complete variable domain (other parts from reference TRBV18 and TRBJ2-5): NAGVMQNPRHLVRRRGQEARLRCSPMKGHSHVYWYRQLPEEGLKFMVYLQKENIIDESGMPKERFSAEFPKEGPSILRIQQVVRGDSAAYFCASSPRPNIYPGQGLETQYFGPGTRLLVL.

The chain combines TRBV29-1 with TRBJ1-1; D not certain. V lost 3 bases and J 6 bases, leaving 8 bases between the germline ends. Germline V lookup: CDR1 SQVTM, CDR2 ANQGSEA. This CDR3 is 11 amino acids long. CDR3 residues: CSVDRGSEAFF. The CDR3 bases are TGCAGCGTTGATAGAGGCTCTGAAGCTTTCTTT.

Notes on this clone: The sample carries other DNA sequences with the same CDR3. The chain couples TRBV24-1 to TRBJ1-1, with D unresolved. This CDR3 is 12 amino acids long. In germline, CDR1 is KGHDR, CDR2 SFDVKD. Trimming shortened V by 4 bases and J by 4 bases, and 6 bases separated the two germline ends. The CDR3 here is CATSDPGTEAFF. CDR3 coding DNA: TGTGCCACCAGTGACCCAGGCACTGAAGCTTTCTTT.

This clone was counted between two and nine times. CDR3 sequence reads: CASSISTGAGNTIYF. The CDR3 nucleotides read TGTGCCAGCAGCATTTCGACAGGGGCCGGAAACACCATATATTTT. This sequence joins TRBV7-9 and TRBJ1-3, with 8 nucleotides matching TRBD1. The germline V gene encodes CDR1 SEHNR and CDR2 FQNEAQ (reference sequence). V lost 5 bases and J lost 4; bases outside the gene matches: 7. This CDR3 spans 15 amino acids.

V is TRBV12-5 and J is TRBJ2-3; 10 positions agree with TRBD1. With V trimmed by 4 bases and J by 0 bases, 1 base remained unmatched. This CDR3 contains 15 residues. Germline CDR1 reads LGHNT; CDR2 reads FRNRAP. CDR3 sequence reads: CASGSGQGSTDTQYF. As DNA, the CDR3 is TGTGCTAGTGGTTCGGGACAGGGGAGCACAGATACGCAGTATTTT.

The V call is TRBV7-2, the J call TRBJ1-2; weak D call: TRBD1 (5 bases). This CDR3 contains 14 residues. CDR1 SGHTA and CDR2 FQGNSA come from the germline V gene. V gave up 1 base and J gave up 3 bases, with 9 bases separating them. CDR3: CASSLVTQDYGYTF. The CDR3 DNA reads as TGTGCCAGCAGCTTAGTAACACAGGACTATGGCTACACCTTC.

CDR3 protein: CASSRVQDREGTGELFF. For the CDR3, the DNA is TGTGCCAGCTCACGGGTACAGGACAGGGAAGGCACCGGGGAGCTGTTTTTT. The gene calls are TRBV18 and TRBJ2-2; 8 nucleotides match TRBD1. Germline lookup yields CDR1 KGHSH and CDR2 LQKENI. The CDR3 runs 17 residues. J was trimmed by 4 bases and V by 4 bases; bases with no gene match: 11.

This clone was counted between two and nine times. In DNA, the CDR3 is TGCAGCGTGGGACAGTATACGAACACCGGGGAGCTGTTTTTT. It translates to CSVGQYTNTGELFF. The chain carries TRBV29-1 and TRBJ2-2; 7 bases match TRBD1. From germline, CDR1 is SQVTM and CDR2 ANQGSEA. Trimming cost V 6 bases and J 0 bases; bases outside gene matches: 4. The CDR3 contains 14 residues.

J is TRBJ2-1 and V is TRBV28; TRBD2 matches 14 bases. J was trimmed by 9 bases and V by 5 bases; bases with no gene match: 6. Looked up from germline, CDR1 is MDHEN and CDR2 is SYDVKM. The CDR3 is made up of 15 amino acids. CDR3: CASSPGLAGVGEQFF. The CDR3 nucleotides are TGTGCCAGCAGTCCGGGACTAGCGGGAGTAGGTGAGCAGTTCTTC. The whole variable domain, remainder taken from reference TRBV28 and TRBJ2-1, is DVKVTQSSRYLVKRTGEKVFLECVQDMDHENMFWYRQDPGLGLRLIYFSYDVKMKEKGDIPEGYSVSREKKERFSLILESASTNQTSMYLCASSPGLAGVGEQFFGPGTRLTVL.

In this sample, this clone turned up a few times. The CDR3 DNA sequence: TGTGCCTGGAACGCTGCGGGGGGGGGTCAAAGCGCTGAAGCTTTCTTT. Protein: CAWNAAGGGQSAEAFF. V gene TRBV30 combines with J gene TRBJ1-1; D may be TRBD1 (5 bases). The CDR3 extends over 16 amino acids. Per the germline V gene, CDR1 is GTSNPN and CDR2 is SVGIG (reference sequence). V was clipped by 4 bases and J by 6 bases, with 24 bases between them.

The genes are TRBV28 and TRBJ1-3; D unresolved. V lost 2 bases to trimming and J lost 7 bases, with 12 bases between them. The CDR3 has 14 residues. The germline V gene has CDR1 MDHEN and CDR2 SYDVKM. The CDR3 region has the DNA TGTGCCAGCAGTTTACCCTTCCTCCCTAACACCATATATTTT. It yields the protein CASSLPFLPNTIYF.